This passage covers 11 T cell receptor beta chains from one sample sequenced in a study of T cell responses to AZD1222 COVID-19 vaccine. Some clones are missing from TCRdb's copy, which holds only in-frame ones; the method was immunoSEQ multiplex PCR. The sample includes around 140,000 clones, more than 85% of them seen just once. This material consisted of peripheral blood, taken 28 days after the second AZD1222 dose. Receptors were obtained from an adult who received the AZD1222 COVID-19 vaccine.

This chain connects TRBV2 to TRBJ1-2; the match to TRBD1 covers 9 bases. The germline CDR1 and CDR2 sequences are SNHLY and FYNNEI. The CDR3 length is 13 residues. With 6 bases clipped from V and 4 bases from J, the junction kept 3 bases outside the gene matches. The CDR3 loop reads CASSLQGAYGYTF. The CDR3 nucleotides are TGTGCCAGCAGCCTACAGGGGGCCTATGGCTACACCTTC. Full variable domain (missing parts from reference TRBV2 and TRBJ1-2): EPEVTQTPSHQVTQMGQEVILRCVPISNHLYFYWYRQILGQKVEFLVSFYNNEISEKSEIFDDQFSVERPDGSNFTLKIRSTKLEDSAMYFCASSLQGAYGYTFGSGTRLTVV.

The V call is TRBV20-1, the J call TRBJ2-2; D is unclear. The CDR3 sequence is 11 residues long. The ends were cut back, 4 bases at V and 4 bases at J, with 4 bases in the middle. The germline V gene encodes CDR1 DFQATT and CDR2 SNEGSKA (reference sequence). The CDR3 DNA follows: TGCAGTGCTAAAAGCACCGGGGAGCTGTTTTTT. Translation gives CSAKSTGELFF.

In its sample, this clone was seen once. The CDR3 loop is CASSPNKAQPQHF. DNA of the CDR3: TGCGCCAGCAGCCCCAATAAGGCCCAGCCCCAGCATTTT. The chain recombines TRBV10-2 with TRBJ1-5; D call uncertain. There are 13 residues in the CDR3. V was clipped by 6 bases and J by 7 bases, with 13 bases between them. CDR1 and CDR2 from the germline V gene are WSHSY and SAAADI.

The chain couples TRBV4-1 to TRBJ2-7, with D possibly TRBD1 on 5 matching bases. The length of the CDR3 is 17 residues. Trimming cost V 2 bases and J 4 bases, with 21 bases left between them. The germline gives CDR1 MGHRA, CDR2 YSYEKL. As DNA, the CDR3 is TGCGCCAGCAGCCAATCACAGGTTTCTTTCGGAGAGTACGAGCAGTACGTC. This codes for CASSQSQVSFGEYEQYV.

The chain carries TRBV5-4 and TRBJ1-4; a weak D match, TRBD1 (5 bases). Germline V gene sequence: CDR1 SGHNT, CDR2 YYREEE (reference sequence). This CDR3 region has 14 residues. The V gene lost 4 bases and the J gene lost 8 bases, with 15 bases spanning the gap. CDR3 in amino acids: CASSKEGLNEKLFF. DNA of the CDR3: TGTGCCAGCAGCAAGGAGGGGCTAAACGAAAAACTGTTTTTT. Together with reference TRBV5-4 and TRBJ1-4, the CDR3 gives the full variable domain: ETGVTQSPTHLIKTRGQQVTLRCSSQSGHNTVSWYQQALGQGPQFIFQYYREEENGRGNFPPRFSGLQFPNYSSELNVNALELDDSALYLCASSKEGLNEKLFFGSGTQLSVL.

This clone was observed a single time. The V call is TRBV5-1, the J call TRBJ2-6; D tentatively reads TRBD1 or TRBD2 (5 bases each). Germline V gene lookup returns CDR1 SGHRS and CDR2 YFSETQ. Trimming took 5 bases from V and 2 from J, leaving 11 bases between them. The CDR3 totals 15 residues. CDR3 protein: CASRQQGPGANVLTF. CDR3 nucleotide sequence: TGCGCCAGCAGGCAGCAGGGACCTGGGGCCAACGTCCTGACTTTC.

This clone was counted a few times. This chain joins TRBV7-9 and TRBJ2-3; TRBD2 might be the D (6 bases). CDR3 size: 14 residues. The V gene's germline CDR1 is SEHNR and CDR2 FQNEAQ (reference sequence). Between the trimmed V and J ends, which lost 0 bases and 3 bases, there was a span of 7 bases. The CDR3 reads CASSLASGTDTQYF. CDR3 sequence (DNA): TGTGCCAGCAGCTTAGCTAGCGGAACAGATACGCAGTATTTT. Full variable domain (remainder filled in from reference TRBV7-9 and TRBJ2-3): DTGVSQNPRHKITKRGQNVTFRCDPISEHNRLYWYRQTLGQGPEFLTYFQNEAQLEKSRLLSDRFSAERPKGSFSTLEIQRTEQGDSAMYLCASSLASGTDTQYFGPGTRLTVL.

This clone showed up just a few times. The chain carries TRBV5-6 and TRBJ2-7, with 9 bases that match TRBD1. With 4 bases clipped from V and 0 bases from J, the junction kept 8 bases outside the gene matches. The CDR3 consists of 16 residues. In germline, CDR1 is SGHDT, CDR2 YYEEEE. The CDR3 DNA reads as TGTGCCAGCAGCGACATGGGACAGGGCTTCTCCTACGAGCAGTACGTC. It yields the protein CASSDMGQGFSYEQYV.

This rearrangement joins TRBV3-1 (or the pseudogene TRBV3-2) to TRBJ1-6; D is uncertain. From germline, CDR1 is LGHDT and CDR2 YNNKEL (reference sequence). This CDR3 spans 17 amino acids. V was clipped by 4 bases and J by 0 bases, with 13 bases between them. CDR3 DNA sequence: TGTGCCAGCAGCCGCCGGGCAGGCCTCTCCTATAATTCACCCCTCCACTTT. Encoded protein: CASSRRAGLSYNSPLHF.

This rearrangement joins TRBV7-8 to TRBJ1-2, with D unclear. V was pared by 5 bases and J by 6 bases, with 22 bases between. This CDR3 has 16 residues. Germline V gives CDR1 SGHVS, CDR2 FQNEAQ. In nucleotides, the CDR3 is TGTGCCAGCAGCCCCACGTTAGGGAGCGACCCGAATGGCTACACCTTC. Translation: CASSPTLGSDPNGYTF. The complete variable domain, with remaining parts taken from reference TRBV7-8 and TRBJ1-2, reads GAGVSQSPRYKVAKRGQDVALRCDPISGHVSLFWYQQALGQGPEFLTYFQNEAQLDKSGLPSDRFFAERPEGSVSTLKIQRTQQEDSAVYLCASSPTLGSDPNGYTFGSGTRLTVV.

The genes are TRBV5-6 and TRBJ1-5; D gene ambiguous. The length of the CDR3 is 12 residues. Between the trimmed V and J ends, which lost 3 bases and 5 bases, there was a span of 6 bases. Germline CDR1 SGHDT, CDR2 YYEEEE. The CDR3 loop reads CASSSEHQPQHF. CDR3 bases: TGTGCCAGCAGCTCAGAGCATCAGCCCCAGCATTTT.